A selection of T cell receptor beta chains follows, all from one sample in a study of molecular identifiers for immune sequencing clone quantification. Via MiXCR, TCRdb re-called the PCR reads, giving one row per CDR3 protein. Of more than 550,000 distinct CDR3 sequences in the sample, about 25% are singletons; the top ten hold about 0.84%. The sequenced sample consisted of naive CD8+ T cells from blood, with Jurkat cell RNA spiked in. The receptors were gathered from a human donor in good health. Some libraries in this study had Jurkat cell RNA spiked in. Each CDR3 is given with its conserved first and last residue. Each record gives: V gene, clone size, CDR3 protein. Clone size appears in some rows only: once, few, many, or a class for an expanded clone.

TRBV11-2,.,CASSLALGEDTEAFF
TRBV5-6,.,CASSPMFGAWPGELFF
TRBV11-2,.,CASSPYAQARAPYEQYF
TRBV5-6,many,CASSPTPDASTDTQYF
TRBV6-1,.,CASSEVGGASSAEAFF
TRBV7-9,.,CASSLGGGGDTEAFF
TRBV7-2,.,CASSLAASGGTQETQYF
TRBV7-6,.,CASSTTTGYKPYEKYF
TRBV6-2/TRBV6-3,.,CASSYGGTRNTGELYF
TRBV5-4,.,CASSLVISGELFF
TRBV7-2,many,CASNSLGTGTDTQYF
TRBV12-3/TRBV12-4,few,CASSSGTPEGTQYF
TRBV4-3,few,CASSQERWSAGELFF
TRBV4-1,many,CASSPTSGGWLEQYF
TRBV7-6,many,CASSSVAGGWTDTQYF
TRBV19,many,CASSIGGWSENIQYF
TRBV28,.,CASRHIPTYNEQFF
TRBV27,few,CASKEQVHLYTEAFF
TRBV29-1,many,CSVGGGGTYNEQFF
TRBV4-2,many,CASSQESGMAYGYTF
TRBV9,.,CASSVDKRGDEQYF
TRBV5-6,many,CASSLGRWSGTSTDTQYF
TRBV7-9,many,CASSPAGRDQETQYF
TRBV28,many,CASSLRAAGQPQHF
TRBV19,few,CASSMVVTVGSETQYF
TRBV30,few,CAATGWGMEAQHF
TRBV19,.,CVSGTAGELFF
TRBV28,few,CASSTRDRDTEAFF
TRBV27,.,CASRGDNFLNEQFF
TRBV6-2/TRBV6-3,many,CASSLSRDRDTDTQYF
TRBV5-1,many,CASSHGGTYDEQYF
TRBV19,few,CASGRGTGVPGANVLTF
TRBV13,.,CASSPGYPAYEQYF
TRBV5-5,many,CASSSHAGGGQPQHF
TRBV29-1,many,CLASGDQGTDTQYF
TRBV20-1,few,CSAPSPGQGNLEQYF
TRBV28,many,CASSLIRLAETVGTQYF
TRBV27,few,CASSTGQGRSSYEQYF
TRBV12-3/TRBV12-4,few,CASSRDIYYGYTF
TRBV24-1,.,CATGDTSDSYNEQFF
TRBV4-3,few,CASSHYLTSRGTDTQYF
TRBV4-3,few,CASSQDWAENTEAFF
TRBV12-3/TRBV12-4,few,CASSYQGFGYGYTF
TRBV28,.,CASSRGGSGRGNEQFF
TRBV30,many,CAWGRLGTPYEQYF
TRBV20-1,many,CSARGGSEDTQYF
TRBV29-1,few,CSVKSQGALLFRNTEAFF
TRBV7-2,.,CASSLISGSYEQYF
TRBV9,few,CASSVGSAGEQFF
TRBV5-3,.,CASSLFGDQQFF
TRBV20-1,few,CSAEQGTSGIGELFF
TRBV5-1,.,CASEGLAAHAPFF
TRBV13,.,CASSLGAGYQETQYF
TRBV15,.,CATSRDRGNGELFF